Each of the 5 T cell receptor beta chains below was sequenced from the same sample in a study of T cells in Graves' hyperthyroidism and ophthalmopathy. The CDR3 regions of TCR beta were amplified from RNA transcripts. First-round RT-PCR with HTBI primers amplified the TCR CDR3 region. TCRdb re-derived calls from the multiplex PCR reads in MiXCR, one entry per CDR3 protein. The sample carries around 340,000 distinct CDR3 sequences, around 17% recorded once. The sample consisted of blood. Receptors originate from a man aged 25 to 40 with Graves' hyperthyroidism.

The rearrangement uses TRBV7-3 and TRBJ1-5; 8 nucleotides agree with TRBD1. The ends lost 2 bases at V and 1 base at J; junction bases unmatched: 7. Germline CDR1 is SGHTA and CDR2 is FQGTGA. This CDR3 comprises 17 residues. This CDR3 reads CASSLSPGQESNQPQHF. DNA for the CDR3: TGTGCCAGCAGCTTATCCCCGGGACAGGAAAGCAATCAGCCCCAGCATTTT.

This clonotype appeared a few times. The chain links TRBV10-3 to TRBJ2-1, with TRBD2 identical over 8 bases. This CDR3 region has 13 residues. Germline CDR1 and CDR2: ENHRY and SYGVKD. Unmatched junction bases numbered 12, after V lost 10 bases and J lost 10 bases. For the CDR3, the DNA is TGTGCCACCCGGGGGGGATGGGGAAACGAGCAGTTCTTC. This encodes CATRGGWGNEQFF.

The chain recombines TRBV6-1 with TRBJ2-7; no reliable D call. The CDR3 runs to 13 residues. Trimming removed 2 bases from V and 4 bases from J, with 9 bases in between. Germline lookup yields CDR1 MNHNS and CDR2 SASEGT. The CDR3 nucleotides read TGTGCCAGCAGTGAACTAGACGGGTACGAGCAGTACTTC. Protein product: CASSELDGYEQYF.

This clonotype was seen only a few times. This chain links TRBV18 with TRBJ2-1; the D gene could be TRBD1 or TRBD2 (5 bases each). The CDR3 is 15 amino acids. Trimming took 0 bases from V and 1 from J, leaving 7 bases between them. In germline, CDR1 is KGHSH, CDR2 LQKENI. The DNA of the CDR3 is TGTGCCAGCTCACCACCTGGGGGATCCTACAATGAGCAGTTCTTC. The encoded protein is CASSPPGGSYNEQFF.

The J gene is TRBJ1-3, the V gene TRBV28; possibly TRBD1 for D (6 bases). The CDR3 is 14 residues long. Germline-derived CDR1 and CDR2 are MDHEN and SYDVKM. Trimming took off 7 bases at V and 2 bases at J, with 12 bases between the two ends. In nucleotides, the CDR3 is TGTGCCAGCATCCTAGGGGGACCTGGAAACACCATATATTTT. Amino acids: CASILGGPGNTIYF.